A selection of T cell receptor beta chains follows, all from one sample in a study of cytomegalovirus exposure and HLA in healthy donors. Here immunoSEQ multiplex PCR was the method, and the copy in TCRdb shows in-frame clones only, minus some. The table gives under 200,000 clones; the top ten clones make up 0.7% to 0.8% of it. The specimen sequenced was PBMCs. The source is a woman under 30 in good health and CMV-seropositive. Both conserved end residues are part of each CDR3. D genes are given only for firm matches.

j_gene: TRBJ2-5
d_gene: TRBD1
v_gene: TRBV13
CDR3aa: CASSPNRGKETQYF
CDR3nt: TGTGCCAGCAGCCCTAACAGGGGAAAAGAGACCCAGTACTTC

j_gene: TRBJ2-5
d_gene: -
v_gene: TRBV25-1
CDR3aa: CASSELGLNKETQYF
CDR3nt: TGTGCCAGCAGTGAATTGGGGCTAAACAAAGAGACCCAGTACTTC

j_gene: TRBJ2-7
d_gene: -
v_gene: TRBV27
CDR3aa: CASSLVGHYYEQYF
CDR3nt: TGTGCCAGCAGTTTAGTGGGACATTACTACGAGCAGTACTTC

j_gene: TRBJ1-2
d_gene: -
v_gene: TRBV29-1
CDR3aa: CSVEDTGGNGYTF
CDR3nt: TGCAGCGTGGAGGATACCGGGGGGAATGGCTACACCTTC

j_gene: TRBJ2-5
d_gene: TRBD1
v_gene: TRBV6-1
CDR3aa: CASTTGTGGQETQYF
CDR3nt: TGTGCCAGCACAACTGGGACAGGGGGACAAGAGACCCAGTACTTC

j_gene: TRBJ2-7
d_gene: TRBD2
v_gene: TRBV4-2
CDR3aa: CASSQSPQGLANEQYF
CDR3nt: TGTGCCAGCAGCCAATCCCCGCAGGGACTAGCCAACGAGCAGTACTTC

j_gene: TRBJ1-2
d_gene: TRBD1
v_gene: TRBV5-5
CDR3aa: CASSGTVTNYGYTF
CDR3nt: TGTGCCAGCAGCGGGACAGTCACTAACTATGGCTACACCTTC

j_gene: TRBJ2-3
d_gene: TRBD2
v_gene: TRBV7-6
CDR3aa: CASSLIGLAGGDTQYF
CDR3nt: TGTGCCAGCAGCTTAATAGGACTAGCGGGAGGAGATACGCAGTATTTT

j_gene: TRBJ1-2
d_gene: -
v_gene: TRBV7-2
CDR3aa: CASNSGPGEFYGYTF
CDR3nt: TGTGCCAGCAACTCAGGTCCGGGGGAATTCTATGGCTACACCTTC

j_gene: TRBJ2-1
d_gene: TRBD1
v_gene: TRBV6-1
CDR3aa: CASSGDRGSYNEQFF
CDR3nt: TGTGCCAGCAGTGGAGACAGGGGTTCCTACAATGAGCAGTTCTTC

j_gene: TRBJ1-1
d_gene: -
v_gene: TRBV19
CDR3aa: CASSTKDTSMNTEAFF
CDR3nt: TGTGCCAGTAGTACCAAAGACACCTCCATGAACACTGAAGCTTTCTTT

j_gene: TRBJ2-2
d_gene: TRBD2
v_gene: TRBV19
CDR3aa: CASSPSTSGTGTGELFF
CDR3nt: TGTGCCAGTAGTCCAAGCACTAGCGGGACTGGGACCGGGGAGCTGTTTTTT

j_gene: TRBJ2-5
d_gene: TRBD2
v_gene: TRBV4-1
CDR3aa: CASSQDWLAVNRYF
CDR3nt: TGCGCCAGCAGCCAAGATTGGCTAGCGGTGAACCGGTACTTC

j_gene: TRBJ2-3
d_gene: -
v_gene: TRBV5-4
CDR3aa: CASSFDLAYSTDTQYF
CDR3nt: TGTGCCAGCAGCTTTGACCTAGCCTATAGCACAGATACGCAGTATTTT

j_gene: TRBJ2-7
d_gene: TRBD1
v_gene: TRBV19
CDR3aa: CASSIGTGGYEQYF
CDR3nt: TGTGCCAGTAGTATAGGGACAGGGGGCTACGAGCAGTACTTC

j_gene: TRBJ1-3
d_gene: -
v_gene: TRBV5-4
CDR3aa: CASSPDKLVHSGNTIYF
CDR3nt: TGTGCCAGCAGCCCGGACAAGCTGGTTCACTCTGGAAACACCATATATTTT

j_gene: TRBJ1-3
d_gene: -
v_gene: TRBV5-4
CDR3aa: CASSLASGRSGGNTIYF
CDR3nt: TGTGCCAGCAGCTTGGCTTCAGGGAGGTCGGGAGGAAACACCATATATTTT

j_gene: TRBJ2-3
d_gene: -
v_gene: TRBV7-2
CDR3aa: CASSPVMAADTQYF
CDR3nt: TGTGCCAGCAGCCCAGTAATGGCAGCAGATACGCAGTATTTT

j_gene: TRBJ2-2
d_gene: -
v_gene: TRBV5-6
CDR3aa: CASSPSQRDTGELFF
CDR3nt: TGTGCCAGCAGCCCTAGCCAGCGAGACACCGGGGAGCTGTTTTTT

j_gene: TRBJ1-2
d_gene: -
v_gene: TRBV15
CDR3aa: CATSRTGGGGYTF
CDR3nt: TGTGCCACCAGCAGGACTGGGGGGGGCGGCTACACCTTC

j_gene: TRBJ2-3
d_gene: TRBD2
v_gene: TRBV7-9
CDR3aa: CASSRIAGSADTQYF
CDR3nt: TGTGCCAGCAGCCGAATAGCGGGATCGGCAGATACGCAGTATTTT

j_gene: TRBJ2-7
d_gene: -
v_gene: TRBV11-2
CDR3aa: CASSLVISRNEQYF
CDR3nt: TGTGCCAGCAGCTTAGTAATATCTAGGAACGAGCAGTACTTC

j_gene: TRBJ2-2
d_gene: -
v_gene: TRBV2
CDR3aa: CASSPMSRELFF
CDR3nt: TGTGCCAGCAGTCCGATGAGCAGGGAGCTGTTTTTT

j_gene: TRBJ1-1
d_gene: TRBD1
v_gene: TRBV5-1
CDR3aa: CASSLAAGGVGTEAFF
CDR3nt: TGCGCCAGCAGCTTGGCGGCAGGGGGCGTCGGCACTGAAGCTTTCTTT

j_gene: TRBJ2-2
d_gene: -
v_gene: TRBV7-2
CDR3aa: CASRAPDLATGELFF
CDR3nt: TGTGCCAGCAGGGCCCCAGATCTAGCCACCGGGGAGCTGTTTTTT

j_gene: TRBJ2-1
d_gene: TRBD2
v_gene: TRBV9
CDR3aa: CASSARTSLSSYNEQFF
CDR3nt: TGTGCCAGCAGCGCCCGGACTAGCCTAAGCTCCTACAATGAGCAGTTCTTC

j_gene: TRBJ2-7
d_gene: TRBD1
v_gene: TRBV19
CDR3aa: CASSIGDRAAGEQYF
CDR3nt: TGTGCCAGTAGTATTGGGGACAGGGCCGCAGGGGAGCAGTACTTC

j_gene: TRBJ2-3
d_gene: TRBD1
v_gene: TRBV5-1
CDR3aa: CASSLSGTGGRTQYF
CDR3nt: TGCGCCAGCAGCTTGTCCGGGACAGGGGGCCGTACGCAGTATTTT

j_gene: TRBJ2-1
d_gene: -
v_gene: TRBV11-2
CDR3aa: CASSPYTSRAIHNEQFF
CDR3nt: TGTGCCAGCAGCCCCTACACCTCCAGGGCAATCCACAATGAGCAGTTCTTC

j_gene: TRBJ2-1
d_gene: TRBD2
v_gene: TRBV11-3
CDR3aa: CASSTLAEEQFF
CDR3nt: TGTGCCAGCAGCACACTAGCGGAGGAGCAGTTCTTC

j_gene: TRBJ1-2
d_gene: TRBD1
v_gene: TRBV15
CDR3aa: CATSRLTGDYGYTF
CDR3nt: TGTGCCACCAGCAGATTAACAGGGGACTATGGCTACACCTTC

j_gene: TRBJ1-1
d_gene: -
v_gene: TRBV2
CDR3aa: CASIQGPANTEAFF
CDR3nt: TGTGCCAGCATACAGGGACCAGCGAACACTGAAGCTTTCTTT

j_gene: TRBJ1-4
d_gene: -
v_gene: TRBV10-2
CDR3aa: CASSGGLGGEKLFF
CDR3nt: TGCGCCAGCAGTGGAGGGCTGGGTGGTGAAAAACTGTTTTTT

j_gene: TRBJ2-7
d_gene: TRBD2
v_gene: TRBV5-5
CDR3aa: CASSLGLATYEQYF
CDR3nt: TGTGCCAGCAGCTTGGGACTAGCGACCTACGAGCAGTACTTC

j_gene: TRBJ2-7
d_gene: TRBD1
v_gene: TRBV25-1
CDR3aa: CASSDRTGLDEQYF
CDR3nt: TGTGCCAGCAGTGATCGGACAGGGCTGGACGAGCAGTACTTC

j_gene: TRBJ2-2
d_gene: TRBD2
v_gene: TRBV4-1
CDR3aa: CASSQELAGTGELFF
CDR3nt: TGCGCCAGCAGCCAAGAACTAGCGGGCACCGGGGAGCTGTTTTTT

j_gene: TRBJ1-4
d_gene: -
v_gene: TRBV7-9
CDR3aa: CASSFGAVEKLFF
CDR3nt: TGTGCCAGCAGCTTCGGTGCGGTTGAAAAACTGTTTTTT

j_gene: TRBJ1-4
d_gene: -
v_gene: TRBV6-5
CDR3aa: CASRSGHPNEKLFF
CDR3nt: TGTGCCAGCAGGTCAGGACACCCTAATGAAAAACTGTTTTTT

j_gene: TRBJ2-2
d_gene: TRBD1
v_gene: TRBV28
CDR3aa: CASSNPGQGEESTGELFF
CDR3nt: TGTGCCAGCAGTAACCCGGGACAGGGAGAGGAGAGCACCGGGGAGCTGTTTTTT

j_gene: TRBJ1-1
d_gene: TRBD1
v_gene: TRBV7-6
CDR3aa: CASSPDRGSTEAFF
CDR3nt: TGTGCCAGCAGCCCGGACAGGGGTAGCACTGAAGCTTTCTTT

j_gene: TRBJ1-6
d_gene: TRBD1
v_gene: TRBV5-5
CDR3aa: CASSPGQGAYNSPLHF
CDR3nt: TGTGCCAGCAGCCCGGGACAGGGGGCCTATAATTCACCCCTCCACTTT

j_gene: TRBJ1-2
d_gene: TRBD1
v_gene: TRBV6-1
CDR3aa: CASREPGQKFYGYTF
CDR3nt: TGTGCCAGCAGAGAACCGGGACAGAAGTTCTATGGCTACACCTTC

j_gene: TRBJ1-2
d_gene: -
v_gene: TRBV5-6
CDR3aa: CASSRREHYGYTF
CDR3nt: TGTGCCAGCAGCCGAAGAGAGCATTATGGCTACACCTTC

j_gene: TRBJ2-7
d_gene: TRBD1
v_gene: TRBV13
CDR3aa: CASSQQGKHSYEQYF
CDR3nt: TGTGCCAGCAGCCAACAGGGGAAGCACTCCTACGAGCAGTACTTC

j_gene: TRBJ2-7
d_gene: TRBD2
v_gene: TRBV5-1
CDR3aa: CASSFGLAGVRGEQYF
CDR3nt: TGCGCCAGCAGCTTCGGCCTAGCGGGAGTGAGAGGCGAGCAGTACTTC

j_gene: TRBJ2-5
d_gene: TRBD2
v_gene: TRBV7-6
CDR3aa: CASTPGLAGGRSETQYF
CDR3nt: TGTGCCAGCACCCCGGGACTAGCGGGGGGGAGGAGTGAGACCCAGTACTTC

j_gene: TRBJ2-1
d_gene: TRBD1
v_gene: TRBV5-1
CDR3aa: CASSPGTGGYNEQFF
CDR3nt: TGCGCCAGCAGCCCAGGGACAGGGGGATACAATGAGCAGTTCTTC

j_gene: TRBJ2-1
d_gene: TRBD2
v_gene: TRBV19
CDR3aa: CASSMGLAGEEQFF
CDR3nt: TGTGCCAGTAGTATGGGACTAGCGGGAGAGGAGCAGTTCTTC

j_gene: TRBJ1-1
d_gene: -
v_gene: TRBV7-9
CDR3aa: CASRPEGKNTEAFF
CDR3nt: TGTGCCAGCAGACCTGAGGGCAAGAACACTGAAGCTTTCTTT

j_gene: TRBJ1-1
d_gene: TRBD1
v_gene: TRBV6-5
CDR3aa: CASSLDRGDTEAFF
CDR3nt: TGTGCCAGCAGCTTAGACAGGGGGGACACTGAAGCTTTCTTT

j_gene: TRBJ2-7
d_gene: -
v_gene: TRBV7-9
CDR3aa: CASSLDPGNYEQYF
CDR3nt: TGTGCCAGCAGCTTAGACCCCGGGAACTACGAGCAGTACTTC

j_gene: TRBJ2-2
d_gene: TRBD1
v_gene: TRBV10-3
CDR3aa: CAISESGQGETGELFF
CDR3nt: TGTGCCATCAGTGAGTCCGGACAGGGAGAAACCGGGGAGCTGTTTTTT

j_gene: TRBJ2-7
d_gene: TRBD2
v_gene: TRBV7-9
CDR3aa: CASSLTSPAKTQYF
CDR3nt: TGTGCCAGCAGCCTGACTAGCCCCGCGAAAACACAGTACTTC

j_gene: TRBJ2-2
d_gene: TRBD2
v_gene: TRBV5-4
CDR3aa: CASSLGTSRNTGELFF
CDR3nt: TGTGCCAGCAGCCTGGGGACTAGCAGAAACACCGGGGAGCTGTTTTTT

j_gene: TRBJ1-1
d_gene: -
v_gene: TRBV4-1
CDR3aa: CASSPRSQLNTEAFF
CDR3nt: TGCGCCAGCAGCCCCCGGAGCCAGTTGAACACTGAAGCTTTCTTT

j_gene: TRBJ2-1
d_gene: TRBD2
v_gene: TRBV2
CDR3aa: CASSGTSGRDEQFF
CDR3nt: TGTGCCAGCAGCGGGACTAGCGGGAGAGATGAGCAGTTCTTC

j_gene: TRBJ2-3
d_gene: TRBD2
v_gene: TRBV4-2
CDR3aa: CASRGTSGVTDTQYF
CDR3nt: TGTGCCAGTAGAGGGACTAGCGGGGTTACAGATACGCAGTATTTT